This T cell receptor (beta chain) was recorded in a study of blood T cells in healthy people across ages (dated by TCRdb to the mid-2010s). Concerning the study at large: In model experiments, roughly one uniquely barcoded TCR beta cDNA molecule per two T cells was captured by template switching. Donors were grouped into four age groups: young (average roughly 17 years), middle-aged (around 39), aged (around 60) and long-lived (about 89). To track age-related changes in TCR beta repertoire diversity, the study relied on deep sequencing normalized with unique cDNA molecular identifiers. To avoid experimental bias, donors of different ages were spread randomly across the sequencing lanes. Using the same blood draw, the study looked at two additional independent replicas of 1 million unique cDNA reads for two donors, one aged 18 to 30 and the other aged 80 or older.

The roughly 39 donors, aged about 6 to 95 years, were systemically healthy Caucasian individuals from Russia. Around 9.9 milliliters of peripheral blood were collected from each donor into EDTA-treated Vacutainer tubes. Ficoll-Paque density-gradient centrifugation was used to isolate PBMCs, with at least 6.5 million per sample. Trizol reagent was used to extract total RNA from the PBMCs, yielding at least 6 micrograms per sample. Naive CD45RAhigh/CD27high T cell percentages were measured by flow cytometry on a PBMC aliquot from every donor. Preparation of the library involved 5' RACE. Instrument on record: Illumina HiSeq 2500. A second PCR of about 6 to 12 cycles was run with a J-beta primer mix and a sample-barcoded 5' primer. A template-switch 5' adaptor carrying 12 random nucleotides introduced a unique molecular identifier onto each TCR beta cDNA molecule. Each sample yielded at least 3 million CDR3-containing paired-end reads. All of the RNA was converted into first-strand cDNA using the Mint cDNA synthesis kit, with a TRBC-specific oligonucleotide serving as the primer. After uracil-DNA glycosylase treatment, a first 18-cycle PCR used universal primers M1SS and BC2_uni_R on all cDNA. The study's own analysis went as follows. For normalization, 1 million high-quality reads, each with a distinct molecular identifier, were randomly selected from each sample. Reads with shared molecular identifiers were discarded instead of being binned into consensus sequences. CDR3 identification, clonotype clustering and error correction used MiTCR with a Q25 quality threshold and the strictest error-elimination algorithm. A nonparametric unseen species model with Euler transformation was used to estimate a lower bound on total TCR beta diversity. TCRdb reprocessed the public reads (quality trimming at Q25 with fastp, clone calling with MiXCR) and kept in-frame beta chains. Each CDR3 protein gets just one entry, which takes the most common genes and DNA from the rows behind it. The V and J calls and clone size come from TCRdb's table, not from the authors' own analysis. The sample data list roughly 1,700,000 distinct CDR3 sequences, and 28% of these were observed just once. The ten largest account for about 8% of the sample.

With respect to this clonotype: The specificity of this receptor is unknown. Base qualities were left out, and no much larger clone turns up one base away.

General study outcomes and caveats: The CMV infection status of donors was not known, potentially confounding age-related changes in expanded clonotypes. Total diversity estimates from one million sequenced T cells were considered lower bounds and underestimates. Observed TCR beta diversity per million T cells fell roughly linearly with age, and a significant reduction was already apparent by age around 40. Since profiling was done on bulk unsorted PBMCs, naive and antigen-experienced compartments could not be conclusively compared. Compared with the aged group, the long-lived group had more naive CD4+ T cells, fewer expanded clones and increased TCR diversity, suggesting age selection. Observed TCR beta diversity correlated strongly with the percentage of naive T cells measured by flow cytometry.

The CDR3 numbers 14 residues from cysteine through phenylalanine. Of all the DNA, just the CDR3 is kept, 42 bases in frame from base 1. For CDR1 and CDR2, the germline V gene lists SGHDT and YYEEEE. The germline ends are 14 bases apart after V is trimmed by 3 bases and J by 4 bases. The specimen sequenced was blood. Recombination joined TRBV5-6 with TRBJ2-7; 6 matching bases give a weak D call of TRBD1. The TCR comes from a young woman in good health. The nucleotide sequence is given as TGTGCCAGCAGCTGGCTTCCAGGGGATTACGAGCAGTACTTC. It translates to CASSWLPGDYEQYF.